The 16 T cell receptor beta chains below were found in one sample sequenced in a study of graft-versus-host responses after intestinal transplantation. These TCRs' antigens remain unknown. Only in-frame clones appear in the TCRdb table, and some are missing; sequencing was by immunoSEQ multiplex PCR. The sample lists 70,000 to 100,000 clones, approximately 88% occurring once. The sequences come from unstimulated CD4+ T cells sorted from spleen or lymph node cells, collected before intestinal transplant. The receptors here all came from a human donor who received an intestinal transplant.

CDR3 DNA sequence: TGTGCCAGCACCCAGACAGGGGGTCTCCACGAGCAGTACTTC. Its protein is CASTQTGGLHEQYF. J is TRBJ2-7 and V is TRBV6-6, with TRBD1 identical over 9 bases. Germline V lookup: CDR1 MNHNY, CDR2 SVGAGI (reference sequence). Trimming took 7 bases from V and 5 from J; bases not matched to a gene: 9. This CDR3 is 14 amino acids long.

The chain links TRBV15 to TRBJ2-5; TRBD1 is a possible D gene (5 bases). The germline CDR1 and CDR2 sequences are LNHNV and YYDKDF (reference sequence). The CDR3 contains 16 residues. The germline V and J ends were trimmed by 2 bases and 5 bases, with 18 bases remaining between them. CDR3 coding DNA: TGTGCCACCAGCAGACAGGGTCTCACCGTCGGTGAGACCCAGTACTTC. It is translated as CATSRQGLTVGETQYF.

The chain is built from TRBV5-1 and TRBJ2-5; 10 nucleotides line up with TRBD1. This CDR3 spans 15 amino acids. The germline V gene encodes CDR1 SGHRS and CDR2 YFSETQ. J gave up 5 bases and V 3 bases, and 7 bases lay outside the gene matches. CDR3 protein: CASSWGTGAGETQYF. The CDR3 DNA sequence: TGCGCCAGCAGCTGGGGGACAGGGGCAGGCGAGACCCAGTACTTC.

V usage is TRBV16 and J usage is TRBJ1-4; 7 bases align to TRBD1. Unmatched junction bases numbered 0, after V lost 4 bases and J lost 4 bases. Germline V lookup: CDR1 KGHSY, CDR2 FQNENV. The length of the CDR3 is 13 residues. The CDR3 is CASSRDSNEKLFF. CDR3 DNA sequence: TGTGCCAGCAGCCGGGACAGTAATGAAAAACTGTTTTTT. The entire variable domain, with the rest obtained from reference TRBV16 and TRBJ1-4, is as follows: GEEVAQTPKHLVRGEGQKAKLYCAPIKGHSYVFWYQQVLKNEFKFLISFQNENVFDETGMPKERFSAKCLPNSPCSLEIQATKLEDSAVYFCASSRDSNEKLFFGSGTQLSVL.

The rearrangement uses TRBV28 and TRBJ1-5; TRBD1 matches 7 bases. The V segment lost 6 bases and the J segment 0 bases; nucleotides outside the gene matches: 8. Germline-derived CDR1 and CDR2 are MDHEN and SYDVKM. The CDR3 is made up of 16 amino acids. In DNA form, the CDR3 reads TGTGCCAGCAGCCGGGACAGTTTGATTAGCAATCAGCCCCAGCATTTT. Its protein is CASSRDSLISNQPQHF.

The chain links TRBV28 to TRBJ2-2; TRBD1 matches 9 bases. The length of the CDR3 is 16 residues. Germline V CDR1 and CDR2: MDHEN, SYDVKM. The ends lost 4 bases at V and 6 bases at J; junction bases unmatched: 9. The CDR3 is CASSSPQGAPAGELFF. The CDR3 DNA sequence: TGTGCCAGCAGTTCGCCACAGGGGGCGCCAGCCGGGGAGCTGTTTTTT.

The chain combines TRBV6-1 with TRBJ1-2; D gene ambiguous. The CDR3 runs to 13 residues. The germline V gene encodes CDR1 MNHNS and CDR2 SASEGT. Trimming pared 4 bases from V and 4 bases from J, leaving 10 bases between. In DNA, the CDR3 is TGTGCCAGCAGTGCAGAAAGGAGCTATGGCTACACCTTC. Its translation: CASSAERSYGYTF.

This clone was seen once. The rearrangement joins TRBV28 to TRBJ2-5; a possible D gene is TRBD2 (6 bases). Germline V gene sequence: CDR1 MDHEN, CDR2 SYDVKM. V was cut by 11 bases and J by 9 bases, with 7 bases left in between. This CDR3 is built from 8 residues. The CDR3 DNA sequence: TGTGCCGGGGAGGCCCAGTACTTC. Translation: CAGEAQYF.

The CDR3 reads CASSYRDRVAEQYF. The CDR3 DNA sequence: TGCGCCAGCAGCTACCGGGACAGGGTGGCCGAGCAGTACTTC. The chain recombines TRBV4-1 with TRBJ2-7; 9 bases line up with TRBD1. J lost 6 bases, V lost 5 bases, and 8 bases had no gene match. This CDR3 region has 14 residues. The germline V gene has CDR1 MGHRA and CDR2 YSYEKL.

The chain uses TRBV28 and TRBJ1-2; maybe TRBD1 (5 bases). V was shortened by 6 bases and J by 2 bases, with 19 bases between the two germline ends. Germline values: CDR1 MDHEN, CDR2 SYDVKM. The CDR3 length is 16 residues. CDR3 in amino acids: CASSRRLRTQNYGYTF. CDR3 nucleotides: TGTGCCAGCAGCCGGCGATTGAGGACACAGAACTATGGCTACACCTTC.

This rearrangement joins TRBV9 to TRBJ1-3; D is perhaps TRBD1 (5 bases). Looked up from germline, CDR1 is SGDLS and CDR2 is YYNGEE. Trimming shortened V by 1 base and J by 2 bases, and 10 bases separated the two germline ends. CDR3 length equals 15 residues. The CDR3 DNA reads TGTGCCAGCAGCGTACAGGGAAGGACTGGAAACACCATATATTTT. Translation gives CASSVQGRTGNTIYF.

CDR3 nucleotide sequence: TGTGCCAGCAGTGCTACAGGGACAGATACGCAGTATTTT. Residues: CASSATGTDTQYF. The chain joins TRBV25-1 to TRBJ2-3, with D maybe TRBD1 (6 bases). Deletions cut 4 bases from V and 3 bases from J, with 8 bases between. CDR3 length equals 13 residues. Germline assignment: CDR1 MGHDK and CDR2 SYGVNS.

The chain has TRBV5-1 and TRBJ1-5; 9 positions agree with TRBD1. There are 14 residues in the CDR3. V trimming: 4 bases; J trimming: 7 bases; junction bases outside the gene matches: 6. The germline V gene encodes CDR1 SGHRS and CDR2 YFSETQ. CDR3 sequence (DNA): TGCGCCAGCAGCCCCGGGACAGGGTTCCAGCCCCAGCATTTT. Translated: CASSPGTGFQPQHF.

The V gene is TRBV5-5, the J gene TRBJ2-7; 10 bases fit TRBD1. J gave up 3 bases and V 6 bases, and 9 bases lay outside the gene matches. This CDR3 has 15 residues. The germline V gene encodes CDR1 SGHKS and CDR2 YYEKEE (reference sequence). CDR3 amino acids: CASTLAGQGIYEQYF. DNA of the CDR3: TGTGCCAGCACCCTCGCGGGACAGGGGATCTACGAGCAGTACTTC.

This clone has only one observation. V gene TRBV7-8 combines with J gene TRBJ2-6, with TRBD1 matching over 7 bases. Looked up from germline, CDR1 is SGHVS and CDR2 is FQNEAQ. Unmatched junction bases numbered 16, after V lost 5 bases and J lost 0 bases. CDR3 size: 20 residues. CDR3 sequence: CASSPTWGTAQFSGANVLTF. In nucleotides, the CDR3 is TGTGCCAGCAGCCCGACGTGGGGGACAGCCCAATTCTCTGGGGCCAACGTCCTGACTTTC.

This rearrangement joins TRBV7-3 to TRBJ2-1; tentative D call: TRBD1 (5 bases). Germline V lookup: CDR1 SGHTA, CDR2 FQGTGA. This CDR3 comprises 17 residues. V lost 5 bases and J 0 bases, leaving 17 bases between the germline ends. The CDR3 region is CASSPFLVTASYNEQFF. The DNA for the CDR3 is TGTGCCAGCAGCCCTTTCCTCGTGACAGCCTCCTACAATGAGCAGTTCTTC.